This T cell receptor beta chain derives from a study of long-term antiretroviral therapy in people with HIV. The CDR3 is 12 amino acids. V lost 2 bases and J 6 bases, leaving 4 bases between the germline ends. Germline CDR1 SGHTA, CDR2 FQGTGA. As to this clone: Its specificity is not known.

With survey level as its setting, the immunoSEQ assay was v3.0. Clones were read by immunoSEQ multiplex PCR, and TCRdb kept only the in-frame ones, dropping some. In the table there are some 15,000 clones, around 76% of which are singletons. Study-wide results and limits: Spans of CDR3 length were tighter for HIV repertoires than for controls.

Sequenced material: unsorted PBMCs, taken 3.1 years after starting antiretroviral therapy. The rearrangement links TRBV7-3 to TRBJ2-2, with D unclear. This sequence originates from a man in his forties with HIV. The CDR3 spells CASSLLSGELFF. The CDR3 bases are TGTGCCAGCAGCTTACTATCCGGGGAGCTGTTTTTT. The complete variable domain, with remaining parts taken from reference TRBV7-3 and TRBJ2-2, reads GAGVSQTPSNKVTEKGKYVELRCDPISGHTALYWYRQSLGQGPEFLIYFQGTGAADDSGLPNDRFFAVRPEGSVSTLKIQRTERGDSAVYLCASSLLSGELFFGEGSRLTVL.